Presented here are 19 T cell receptor beta chains from one specimen sequenced in a study of cytotoxic CD8 clonotypes in ibrutinib-treated CLL. Generated by immunoSEQ multiplex PCR, the TCRdb table keeps only in-frame clones and is missing some. The repertoire holds under 200,000 clones, with 84% as singletons. The sample in question was PBMCs, obtained after 24 months of ibrutinib treatment. These receptors were obtained from a human donor with chronic lymphocytic leukemia.

The rearrangement uses TRBV13 and TRBJ2-7, with a tentative D call TRBD1 (5 bases). Trimming shortened V by 5 bases and J by 1 base, and 24 bases separated the two germline ends. This CDR3 is built from 18 residues. CDR1 is PRHDT, CDR2 FYEKMQ, per germline (reference sequence). CDR3 nucleotides: TGTGCCAGCAGCCTTGGCGGATCAGGGCCTATCCTATCCTACGAGCAGTACTTC. Its translation: CASSLGGSGPILSYEQYF.

The V gene is TRBV15, the J gene TRBJ2-5; no firm D call. Trimming stripped 2 bases from V and 1 base from J, with 2 bases between. Looked up from germline, CDR1 is LNHNV and CDR2 is YYDKDF (reference sequence). This CDR3 has 12 residues. The chain's CDR3 is CATSRPQETQYF. CDR3 coding DNA: TGTGCCACCAGCAGACCCCAAGAGACCCAGTACTTC.

This chain connects TRBV19 to TRBJ1-1; maybe TRBD1 (5 bases). The CDR3 consists of 16 residues. Germline lookup yields CDR1 LNHDA and CDR2 SQIVND (reference sequence). V dropped 2 bases and J dropped 0 bases, with 13 bases sitting between them. CDR3 sequence: CASSIQGSTVNTEAFF. The CDR3 DNA follows: TGTGCCAGTAGTATACAGGGATCGACGGTGAACACTGAAGCTTTCTTT.

Only a few counts were recorded for this clone. The CDR3 is CASSLTPTPARVNGYTF. In nucleotides, the CDR3 is TGTGCCAGCAGCTTAACCCCCACGCCGGCCAGGGTTAATGGCTACACCTTC. The chain links TRBV7-3 to TRBJ1-2; D may be TRBD1 (5 bases). V was cut by 0 bases and J by 6 bases, with 20 bases left in between. Per germline, CDR1 SGHTA and CDR2 FQGTGA. The CDR3 is made up of 17 amino acids. Based on the CDR3 plus reference TRBV7-3 and TRBJ1-2, the full variable domain is GAGVSQTPSNKVTEKGKYVELRCDPISGHTALYWYRQSLGQGPEFLIYFQGTGAADDSGLPNDRFFAVRPEGSVSTLKIQRTERGDSAVYLCASSLTPTPARVNGYTFGSGTRLTVV.

In DNA form, the CDR3 reads TGTGCCAGCAGTTCGGGTCTCCTTAGCTCTGGAAACACCATATATTTT. Amino acids: CASSSGLLSSGNTIYF. V is TRBV6-5 and J is TRBJ1-3; D not certain. Trimming took off 4 bases at V and 0 bases at J, with 13 bases between the two ends. Germline CDR1 MNHEY, CDR2 SVGAGI. The CDR3 runs to 16 residues.

The chain links TRBV6-5 to TRBJ1-2; TRBD1 might be the D (5 bases). CDR3 length equals 12 residues. Trimming stripped 6 bases from V and 6 bases from J, with 11 bases between. CDR1 and CDR2 (germline): MNHEY, SVGAGI. CDR3 in amino acids: CASSSSGHGYTF. In nucleotides, the CDR3 is TGTGCCAGCAGCTCTTCAGGGCATGGCTACACCTTC.

This sequence joins TRBV30 and TRBJ1-1; D may be TRBD1 (5 bases). In germline, CDR1 is GTSNPN, CDR2 SVGIG (reference sequence). Trimming shortened V by 2 bases and J by 0 bases, and 10 bases separated the two germline ends. This CDR3 is 14 amino acids long. The CDR3 region has the DNA TGTGCCTGGAGTCTGGACATGCTGAACACTGAAGCTTTCTTT. Protein: CAWSLDMLNTEAFF.

The chain couples TRBV28 to TRBJ1-4; D may be TRBD1 (6 bases). The V end lost 1 base, the J end lost 8 bases, and 23 bases lay between the germline ends. The CDR3 length is 18 residues. CDR1 and CDR2 (germline): MDHEN, SYDVKM. CDR3: CASSLSVHLTERGEKLFF. The CDR3 region has the DNA TGTGCCAGCAGTTTATCAGTTCATTTGACGGAAAGGGGGGAAAAACTGTTTTTT.

The rearrangement uses TRBV5-6 and TRBJ1-3; D gene unclear. The V gene's germline CDR1 is SGHDT and CDR2 YYEEEE. V dropped 0 bases and J dropped 4 bases, with 17 bases sitting between them. The CDR3 has 17 amino acids. The CDR3 loop reads CASSLAGRDVPGNTIYF. The CDR3 region has the DNA TGTGCCAGCAGCTTGGCCGGGAGGGATGTACCGGGAAACACCATATATTTT. The full variable domain, with the rest looked up from reference TRBV5-6 and TRBJ1-3, is DAGVTQSPTHLIKTRGQQVTLRCSPKSGHDTVSWYQQALGQGPQFIFQYYEEEERQRGNFPDRFSGHQFPNYSSELNVNALLLGDSALYLCASSLAGRDVPGNTIYFGEGSWLTVV.

The chain uses TRBV19 and TRBJ2-7; tentative D call: TRBD1 (6 bases). Germline assignment: CDR1 LNHDA and CDR2 SQIVND (reference sequence). The germline V and J ends were trimmed by 6 bases and 4 bases, with 16 bases remaining between them. This CDR3 is 14 amino acids long. The chain's CDR3 is CASRSGTPSYEQYF. CDR3 DNA: TGTGCCAGTAGATCCGGGACACCATCTTACGAGCAGTACTTC.

V and J are TRBV7-9 and TRBJ2-2; 12 nucleotides align to TRBD1. The J segment lost 7 bases and the V segment lost 0 bases, leaving 3 bases of the junction unmatched. The CDR3 has 16 amino acids. The germline CDR1 and CDR2 sequences are SEHNR and FQNEAQ (reference sequence). The CDR3 sequence: CASSLAGQGAGGELFF. DNA for the CDR3: TGTGCCAGCAGCTTAGCGGGACAGGGGGCAGGCGGGGAGCTGTTTTTT.

V usage is TRBV7-9 and J usage is TRBJ1-5, with TRBD1 matching over 10 bases. The CDR3 has 16 amino acids. The V segment lost 4 bases and the J segment 7 bases; nucleotides outside the gene matches: 10. Germline values: CDR1 SEHNR, CDR2 FQNEAQ (reference sequence). CDR3 residues: CASSSGGTGAGQPQHF. DNA of the CDR3: TGTGCCAGCAGCTCAGGAGGGACAGGGGCAGGGCAGCCCCAGCATTTT.

This clone appeared a few times. The chain is built from TRBV7-9 and TRBJ1-1; TRBD1 matches 7 bases. The CDR3 is 13 amino acids. The V and J ends lost 7 bases and 7 bases, in that order; junction bases with no gene match: 9. Germline CDR1 is SEHNR and CDR2 is FQNEAQ (reference sequence). CDR3 coding DNA: TGTGCCAGCACTAACAGGGGAGGTGGTGAAGCTTTCTTT. Residues: CASTNRGGGEAFF.

This clone was counted once. This chain joins TRBV5-1 and TRBJ2-1, with 12 bases identical to TRBD2. V lost 6 bases to trimming and J lost 9 bases; unmatched junction nucleotides: 7. Per the germline V gene, CDR1 is SGHRS and CDR2 is YFSETQ. The CDR3 is 14 amino acids. CDR3 in DNA: TGCGCCAGCACACTAGCGGGAGGACAGGGTGAGCAGTTCTTC. Its translation is CASTLAGGQGEQFF.

This clone was recorded at least ten times. This sequence joins TRBV28 and TRBJ1-2, with D possibly being TRBD1 (6 bases). This CDR3 spans 13 amino acids. The V and J ends lost 8 bases and 4 bases respectively, with 14 bases between them. The germline V gene has CDR1 MDHEN and CDR2 SYDVKM. CDR3 coding DNA: TGTGCCAGCCGAATACAGGGACCCTATGGCTACACCTTC. Translated, it gives CASRIQGPYGYTF.

Details on this clone: One end of the junction does not line up with germline, which may come from a read error. This chain joins TRBV4-2 and TRBJ2-1; 7 nucleotides line up with TRBD2. Germline V lookup: CDR1 LGHNA, CDR2 YNFKEQ. CDR3 size: 16 residues. This CDR3 reads CASSQDQGGSYTEQFF. As DNA, the CDR3 is TGTGCCAGCAGCCAAGATCAGGGCGGGAGCTACACTGAGCAGTTCTTC.

This clone was seen only a few times. The genes are TRBV11-2 and TRBJ1-2; D is perhaps TRBD1 (6 bases). V was shortened by 5 bases and J by 8 bases, with 21 bases between the two germline ends. This CDR3 contains 15 residues. In germline, CDR1 is SGHAT, CDR2 FQNNGV. CDR3 in amino acids: CASSGTRGRTRGYTF. CDR3 nucleotides: TGTGCCAGCAGCGGAACCAGGGGCCGAACCCGGGGCTACACCTTC.

The rearrangement uses TRBV5-1 and TRBJ2-2; weak D call: TRBD2 (6 bases). The V gene's germline CDR1 is SGHRS and CDR2 YFSETQ. The CDR3 length is 15 residues. V shed 5 bases and J shed 3 bases, with 14 bases lying between them. The CDR3 is CASRHSGSYTGELFF. CDR3 coding DNA: TGCGCCAGCAGACACTCCGGGAGCTACACCGGGGAGCTGTTTTTT.

The V and J genes are TRBV30 and TRBJ1-2; 8 positions match TRBD1. V trimming: 3 bases; J trimming: 4 bases; junction bases outside the gene matches: 4. Germline CDR1 is GTSNPN and CDR2 is SVGIG (reference sequence). This CDR3 region has 13 residues. The CDR3 sequence: CAWRTDRVYGYTF. The CDR3 coding sequence is TGTGCCTGGAGGACGGACAGGGTCTATGGCTACACCTTC.